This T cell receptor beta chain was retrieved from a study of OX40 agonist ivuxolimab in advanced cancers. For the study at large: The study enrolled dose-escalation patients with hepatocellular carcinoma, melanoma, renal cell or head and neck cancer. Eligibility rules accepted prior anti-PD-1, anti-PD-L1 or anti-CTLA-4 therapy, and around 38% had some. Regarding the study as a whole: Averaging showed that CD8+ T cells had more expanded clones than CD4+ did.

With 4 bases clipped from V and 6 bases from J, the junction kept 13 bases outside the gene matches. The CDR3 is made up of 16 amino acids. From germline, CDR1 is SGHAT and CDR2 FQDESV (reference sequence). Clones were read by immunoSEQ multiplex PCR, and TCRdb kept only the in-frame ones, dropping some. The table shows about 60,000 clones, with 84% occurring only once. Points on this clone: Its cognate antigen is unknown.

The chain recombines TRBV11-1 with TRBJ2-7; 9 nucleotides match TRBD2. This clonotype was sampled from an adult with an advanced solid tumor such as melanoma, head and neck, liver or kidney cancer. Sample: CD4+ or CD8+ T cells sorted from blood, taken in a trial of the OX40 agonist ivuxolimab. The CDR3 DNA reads TGTGCCAGCAGCTGGGGGCCCGGGACTAGCTATCTCGAGCAGTACTTC. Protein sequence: CASSWGPGTSYLEQYF.